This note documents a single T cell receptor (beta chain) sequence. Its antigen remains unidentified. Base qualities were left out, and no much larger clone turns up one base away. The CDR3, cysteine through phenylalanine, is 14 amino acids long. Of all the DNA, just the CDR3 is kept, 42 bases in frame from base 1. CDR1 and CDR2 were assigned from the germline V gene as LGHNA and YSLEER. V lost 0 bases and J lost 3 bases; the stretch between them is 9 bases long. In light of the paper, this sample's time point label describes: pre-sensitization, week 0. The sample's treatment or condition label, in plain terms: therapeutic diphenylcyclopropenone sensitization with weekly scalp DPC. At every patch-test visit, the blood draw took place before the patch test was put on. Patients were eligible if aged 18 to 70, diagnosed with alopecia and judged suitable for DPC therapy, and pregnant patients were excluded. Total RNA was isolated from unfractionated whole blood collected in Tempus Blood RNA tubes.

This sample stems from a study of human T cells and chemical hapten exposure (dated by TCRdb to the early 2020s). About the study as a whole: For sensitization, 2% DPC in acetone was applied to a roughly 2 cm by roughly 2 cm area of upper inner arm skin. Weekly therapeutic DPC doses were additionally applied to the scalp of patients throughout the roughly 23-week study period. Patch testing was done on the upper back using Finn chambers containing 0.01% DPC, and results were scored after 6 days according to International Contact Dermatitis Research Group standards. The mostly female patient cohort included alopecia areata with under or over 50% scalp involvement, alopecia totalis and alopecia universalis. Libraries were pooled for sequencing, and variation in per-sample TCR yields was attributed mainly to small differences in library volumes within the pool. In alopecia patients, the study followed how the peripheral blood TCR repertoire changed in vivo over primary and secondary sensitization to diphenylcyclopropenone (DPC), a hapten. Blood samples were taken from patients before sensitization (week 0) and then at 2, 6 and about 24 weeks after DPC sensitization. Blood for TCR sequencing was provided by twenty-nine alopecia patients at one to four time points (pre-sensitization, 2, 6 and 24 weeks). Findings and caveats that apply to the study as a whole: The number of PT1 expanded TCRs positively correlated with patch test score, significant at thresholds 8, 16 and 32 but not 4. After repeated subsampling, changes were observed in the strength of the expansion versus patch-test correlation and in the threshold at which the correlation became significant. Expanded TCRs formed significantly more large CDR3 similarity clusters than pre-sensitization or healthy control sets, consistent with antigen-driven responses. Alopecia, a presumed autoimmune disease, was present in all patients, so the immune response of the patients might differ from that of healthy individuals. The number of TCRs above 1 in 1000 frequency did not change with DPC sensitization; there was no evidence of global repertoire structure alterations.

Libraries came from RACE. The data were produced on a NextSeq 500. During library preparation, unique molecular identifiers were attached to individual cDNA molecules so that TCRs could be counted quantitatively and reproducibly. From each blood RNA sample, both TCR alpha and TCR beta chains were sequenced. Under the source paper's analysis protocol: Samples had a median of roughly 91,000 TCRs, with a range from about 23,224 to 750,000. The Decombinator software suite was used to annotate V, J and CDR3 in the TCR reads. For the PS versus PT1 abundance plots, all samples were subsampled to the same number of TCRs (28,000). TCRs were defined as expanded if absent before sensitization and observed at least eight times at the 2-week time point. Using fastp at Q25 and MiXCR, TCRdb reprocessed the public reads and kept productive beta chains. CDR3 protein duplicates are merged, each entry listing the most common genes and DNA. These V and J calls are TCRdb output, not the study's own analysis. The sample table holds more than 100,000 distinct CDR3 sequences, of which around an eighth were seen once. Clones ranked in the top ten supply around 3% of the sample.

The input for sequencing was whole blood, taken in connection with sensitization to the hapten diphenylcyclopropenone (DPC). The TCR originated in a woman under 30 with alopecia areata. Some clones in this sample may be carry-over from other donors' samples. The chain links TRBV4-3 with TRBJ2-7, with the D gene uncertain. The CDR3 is CASSQDSAIYEQYF. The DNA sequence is TGCGCCAGCAGCCAAGATTCGGCCATCTACGAGCAGTACTTC.